The source of this T cell receptor (beta chain) is a study of blood T cell repertoires in COVID-19. Study overall: The origin of the acute and convalescent COVID-19 samples was the United States, Italy and Spain.

The length of the CDR3 is 16 residues. With 0 bases clipped from V and 0 bases from J, the junction kept 4 bases outside the gene matches. CDR1 is LNHNV and CDR2 is YYDKDF in the germline V gene (reference sequence). As handled by the study authors: Scientists estimated how many nucleated cells there were by amplifying reference gene primers. The assay was immunoSEQ multiplex PCR, and TCRdb's table has in-frame clones only and misses some. The V and J calls and clone size come from that table; D and trimming were worked out from the DNA. The sample lists fewer than 250,000 clones, approximately 84% occurring once.

The receptor was derived from a middle-aged man with acute or convalescent COVID-19. This chain joins TRBV15 and TRBJ2-7; 8 positions agree with TRBD2. Sequencing was carried out using peripheral blood. For the CDR3, the DNA is TGTGCCACCAGCAGAGATGGGCTAGCGGGCTCCTACGAGCAGTACTTC. Its translation is CATSRDGLAGSYEQYF.